This T cell receptor beta chain was retrieved from a study of Ad26.COV2.S vaccination and SARS-CoV-2 variants. Study in general: Administration of Ad26.COV2.S was intramuscular, either once or twice 56 days apart. The study's findings and limits: The TCR-based breadth and depth measures might underestimate overall T cell responses. Recipients of vaccine and of placebo showed similar breadth of their non-spike TCR repertoires. Spike-specific responses of CD8+ and CD4+ T cells were reported to display substantial breadth after vaccination.

The treatment denotes: 15 to 20 received Ad26.COV2.S at low or high dose, single or two shots; several received placebo; per-sample allocation not given. Day 63 after the first injection of vaccine or placebo was the sampling time. The CDR3 length is 13 residues. Trimming pared 3 bases from V and 6 bases from J, leaving 12 bases between. Concerning this clone itself: Its specificity is not known.

Only in-frame clones appear in the TCRdb table, and some are missing; sequencing was by immunoSEQ multiplex PCR. This sample has some 340,000 clones, with 86% found just once. This chain uses TRBV12-3 or TRBV12-4 with TRBJ2-7, with D maybe TRBD2 (6 bases). This clonotype was obtained from a person aged 18 to 65 who received the Ad26.COV2.S COVID-19 vaccine or a placebo. This specimen was peripheral blood, taken in a trial of Ad26.COV2.S vaccine versus placebo. DNA of the CDR3: TGTGCCAGCAGTTTTGGGGGGATCGGCGAGCAGTACTTC. As protein: CASSFGGIGEQYF.